Following are 26 T cell receptor beta chains from one sample sequenced in a study of T-cell memory formation after mild COVID-19. TCRdb re-analysed the 5' RACE reads in MiXCR, keeping a single row per CDR3 protein. The data contain around 510,000 distinct CDR3 sequences, approximately 21% of them singletons. Sequenced: PBMCs or a T cell subset sorted from them (not recorded which). All receptors derive from an adult woman who had mild COVID-19 (a few samples of this study predate the infection). Cell type and time point are not known.

The chain employs TRBV18 and TRBJ2-5, with D perhaps assigned TRBD1 or TRBD2 (5 bases each). The V gene's germline CDR1 is KGHSH and CDR2 LQKENI. This CDR3 region has 16 residues. The V end was cut by 2 bases, the J end by 1 base, with 14 bases between. The CDR3 nucleotides read TGTGCCAGCTCACCAACGGGGCATGGTGTCCAAGAGACCCAGTACTTC. Translated, it gives CASSPTGHGVQETQYF.

This clonotype was observed a handful of times. The chain has TRBV7-8 and TRBJ2-2; possibly TRBD2 for D (5 bases). The germline gives CDR1 SGHVS, CDR2 FQNEAQ. The V end was cut by 1 base, the J end by 7 bases, with 16 bases between. The CDR3 consists of 16 residues. CDR3 in DNA: TGTGCCAGCAGCTTAGTGATGGGAGTTGGTGTCGGGGAGCTGTTTTTT. This translates into CASSLVMGVGVGELFF.

This clonotype was seen only a few times. The V and J genes are TRBV4-1 and TRBJ1-2, with TRBD1 matching over 8 bases. The germline V gene has CDR1 MGHRA and CDR2 YSYEKL. The CDR3 runs 14 residues. V was clipped by 2 bases and J by 4 bases; unmatched bases: 3. In nucleotides, the CDR3 is TGCGCCAGCAGCCAACCGGGACAGGTCTATGGCTACACCTTC. It yields the protein CASSQPGQVYGYTF.

This rearrangement joins TRBV29-1 to TRBJ2-7; 7 nucleotides match TRBD2. Unmatched junction bases numbered 3, after V lost 4 bases and J lost 0 bases. Germline CDR1 reads SQVTM; CDR2 reads ANQGSEA. The CDR3 covers 13 residues. The CDR3 DNA reads TGCAGCGTTGGGCCTAGCGGCTCCTACGAGCAGTACTTC. Translation: CSVGPSGSYEQYF.

The chain uses TRBV7-3 and TRBJ2-5; 9 bases fit TRBD2. CDR3 length equals 14 residues. Trimming removed 5 bases from V and 4 bases from J; junction bases left unmatched: 5. CDR1 is SGHTA, CDR2 FQGTGA, per germline. The CDR3 DNA reads as TGTGCCAGCAGCCTAGCGGGGTGGGGAGAGACCCAGTACTTC. Protein: CASSLAGWGETQYF.

The chain links TRBV19 to TRBJ2-7, with a tentative D call TRBD2 (5 bases). V lost 9 bases and J 7 bases, leaving 16 bases between the germline ends. The CDR3 runs to 12 residues. Germline assignment: CDR1 LNHDA and CDR2 SQIVND (reference sequence). In DNA, the CDR3 is TGTGCCAGCCTAGGGAGTGGTCGGGAGCAGTACTTC. Encoded protein: CASLGSGREQYF.

There are a few counts of this clonotype. The V and J genes are TRBV12-3 or TRBV12-4 and TRBJ2-7, with TRBD1 matching 9 bases. With V trimmed by 7 bases and J by 3 bases, 4 bases remained unmatched. The length of the CDR3 is 13 residues. The CDR3 nucleotides read TGTGCCAGCACCTGGGACAGGGTCTACGAGCAGTACTTC. This encodes CASTWDRVYEQYF.

V and J are TRBV7-9 and TRBJ1-2; D remains ambiguous. The germline V gene has CDR1 SEHNR and CDR2 FQNEAQ (reference sequence). The CDR3 runs to 14 residues. The V end lost 3 bases, the J end lost 8 bases, and 16 bases lay between the germline ends. The CDR3 is CASSFVQARQGYTF. For the CDR3, the DNA is TGTGCCAGCAGCTTCGTTCAAGCGCGGCAAGGCTACACCTTC.

This clonotype has just a few counts. The rearrangement links TRBV7-9 to TRBJ2-7; D may be TRBD2 (5 bases). The CDR3 covers 15 residues. The germline V gene has CDR1 SEHNR and CDR2 FQNEAQ (reference sequence). Between the trimmed V and J ends, which lost 3 bases and 3 bases, there was a span of 15 bases. CDR3 sequence (DNA): TGTGCCAGCAGCTTTTGGCCCACACTAGGCTACGAGCAGTACTTC. This translates into CASSFWPTLGYEQYF.

The chain is built from TRBV29-1 and TRBJ2-7; D is possibly TRBD1 or TRBD2 (6 bases each). The CDR3 covers 14 residues. Germline V lookup: CDR1 SQVTM, CDR2 ANQGSEA. V was pared by 4 bases and J by 3 bases, with 16 bases between. The DNA of the CDR3 is TGCAGCGTTGGGGCGGGACAAGTATTCTACGAGCAGTACTTC. Translation gives CSVGAGQVFYEQYF.

V is TRBV7-9 and J is TRBJ1-1; D may be TRBD1 (5 bases). CDR3 size: 18 residues. V shed 5 bases and J shed 1 base, with 23 bases lying between them. CDR1 and CDR2 (germline): SEHNR, FQNEAQ (reference sequence). The CDR3 region is CASSHYRHMDGANTEAFF. In DNA, the CDR3 is TGTGCCAGCAGCCATTATCGCCACATGGACGGGGCGAACACTGAAGCTTTCTTT.

The CDR3 DNA sequence: TGTGCCAGCAGCCAAGAGACAGGGGGCTTCTCACCCCTCCACTTT. Encoded protein: CASSQETGGFSPLHF. The chain recombines TRBV3-1 with TRBJ1-6, with TRBD1 matching over 10 bases. With V trimmed by 0 bases and J by 10 bases, 3 bases remained unmatched. Looked up from germline, CDR1 is LGHDT and CDR2 is YNNKEL (reference sequence). The CDR3 consists of 15 residues. Complete variable domain (other parts from reference TRBV3-1 and TRBJ1-6): DTAVSQTPKYLVTQMGNDKSIKCEQNLGHDTMYWYKQDSKKFLKIMFSYNNKELIINETVPNRFSPKSPDKAHLNLHINSLELGDSAVYFCASSQETGGFSPLHFGNGTRLTVT.

This clonotype has only a few counts. CDR3 bases: TGTGCCAGTAGTATTGCAGGACACATACCCTACGAGCAGTACTTC. This codes for CASSIAGHIPYEQYF. The chain is built from TRBV19 and TRBJ2-7; a weak D match, TRBD1 (5 bases). Between the trimmed V and J ends, which lost 3 bases and 2 bases, there was a span of 14 bases. The CDR3 runs to 15 residues. In germline, CDR1 is LNHDA, CDR2 SQIVND (reference sequence).

This clonotype was detected a few times. J is TRBJ2-7 and V is TRBV19; unclear D gene. There are 14 residues in the CDR3. Trimming left V 5 bases short and J 0 bases short, with 11 bases between. Germline values: CDR1 LNHDA, CDR2 SQIVND (reference sequence). The CDR3 spells CASSRLADSYEQYF. In DNA, the CDR3 is TGTGCCAGTAGTCGCTTGGCCGACTCCTACGAGCAGTACTTC. The full variable domain, completed using reference TRBV19 and TRBJ2-7, is DGGITQSPKYLFRKEGQNVTLSCEQNLNHDAMYWYRQDPGQGLRLIYYSQIVNDFQKGDIAEGYSVSREKKESFPLTVTSAQKNPTAFYLCASSRLADSYEQYFGPGTRLTVT.

This rearrangement joins TRBV30 to TRBJ2-5; D may be TRBD1 or TRBD2 (5 bases each). The CDR3 consists of 11 residues. The ends were cut back, 5 bases at V and 3 bases at J, with 7 bases in the middle. Germline assignment: CDR1 GTSNPN and CDR2 SVGIG (reference sequence). CDR3 region: CAWLGEETQYF. The CDR3 nucleotides are TGTGCCTGGTTGGGGGAAGAGACCCAGTACTTC.

This clonotype was picked up one time. Here the CDR3 reads CASSPQGIFTDTQYF. The CDR3 DNA reads TGTGCCAGCAGCCCCCAGGGGATTTTCACAGATACGCAGTATTTT. V usage is TRBV7-3 and J usage is TRBJ2-3, with D possibly TRBD1 on 6 matching bases. Germline V gene lookup returns CDR1 SGHTA and CDR2 FQGTGA. This CDR3 spans 15 amino acids. Trimming pared 5 bases from V and 2 bases from J, leaving 14 bases between. Using reference TRBV7-3 and TRBJ2-3 for the parts outside the CDR3, the full variable domain is GAGVSQTPSNKVTEKGKYVELRCDPISGHTALYWYRQSLGQGPEFLIYFQGTGAADDSGLPNDRFFAVRPEGSVSTLKIQRTERGDSAVYLCASSPQGIFTDTQYFGPGTRLTVL.

There are a few counts of this clonotype. CDR3 in amino acids: CASSPLSGGVSYEQYF. CDR3 sequence (DNA): TGTGCCAGCAGCCCCCTGAGCGGGGGGGTCTCCTACGAGCAGTACTTC. The V call is TRBV7-9, the J call TRBJ2-7; 10 positions agree with TRBD2. The CDR3 sequence is 16 residues long. Trimming removed 5 bases from V and 0 bases from J; junction bases left unmatched: 7. The germline V gene encodes CDR1 SEHNR and CDR2 FQNEAQ (reference sequence).

This clonotype has only a few counts. The V gene is TRBV19, the J gene TRBJ1-2; TRBD1 matches at 9 bases. Trimming at V came to 10 bases and at J to 0 bases, leaving 9 bases not matched to a gene. Germline assignment: CDR1 LNHDA and CDR2 SQIVND (reference sequence). This CDR3 has 15 amino acids. The CDR3 protein is CATRQRTGANYGYTF. The CDR3 DNA follows: TGTGCCACCCGGCAGCGGACAGGGGCTAACTATGGCTACACCTTC.

This chain uses TRBV7-8 with TRBJ2-7; D possibly corresponds to TRBD2 (7 bases). The V and J ends lost 5 bases and 7 bases respectively, with 18 bases between them. Germline assignment: CDR1 SGHVS and CDR2 FQNEAQ. CDR3 length equals 14 residues. The CDR3: CASSQGGARGEQYF. CDR3 coding DNA: TGTGCCAGCAGCCAAGGGGGGGCGCGGGGTGAGCAGTACTTC.

This clonotype has only a few counts. V gene TRBV7-2 combines with J gene TRBJ2-7; a weak D match, TRBD2 (6 bases). V lost 3 bases and J 6 bases, leaving 12 bases between the germline ends. The CDR3 loop spans 13 amino acids. Germline lookup yields CDR1 SGHTA and CDR2 FQGNSA. CDR3 sequence (DNA): TGTGCCAGCAGCTTGACTAGGATAGGCGAGCAGTACTTC. Translating it yields CASSLTRIGEQYF.

This chain connects TRBV5-6 to TRBJ1-2, with unresolved D. Between the trimmed V and J ends, which lost 4 bases and 5 bases, there was a span of 18 bases. The germline V gene encodes CDR1 SGHDT and CDR2 YYEEEE. This CDR3 region has 15 residues. CDR3 nucleotide sequence: TGTGCCAGCAGCCTTGCCGCCAGGCCCGAATATGGCTACACCTTC. As protein: CASSLAARPEYGYTF.

The V gene is TRBV5-5, the J gene TRBJ1-2; D gene unclear. V lost 1 base and J 4 bases, leaving 8 bases between the germline ends. Germline-derived CDR1 and CDR2 are SGHKS and YYEKEE (reference sequence). The CDR3 totals 13 residues. In DNA, the CDR3 is TGTGCCAGCAGCTTGCCCGGGCGCTATGGCTACACCTTC. It translates to CASSLPGRYGYTF.

This clonotype was observed a single time. The rearrangement joins TRBV18 to TRBJ1-6; 8 nucleotides line up with TRBD1. The germline gives CDR1 KGHSH, CDR2 LQKENI. With V trimmed by 6 bases and J by 10 bases, 8 bases remained unmatched. The CDR3 runs 14 residues. CDR3 amino acids: CASSQDRVASPLHF. The CDR3, as DNA: TGTGCCAGCTCCCAGGACAGGGTTGCATCACCCCTCCACTTT.

The rearrangement joins TRBV9 to TRBJ1-6, with 9 nucleotides matching TRBD1. Germline V gives CDR1 SGDLS, CDR2 YYNGEE. The CDR3 contains 16 residues. V lost 0 bases, J lost 7 bases, and 5 bases stayed unmatched. The CDR3 coding sequence is TGTGCCAGCAGCGTAGGGGGACAGGGCAAGAATTCACCCCTCCACTTT. Protein product: CASSVGGQGKNSPLHF.

This chain connects TRBV5-1 to TRBJ2-5, with a weak D call TRBD2 (5 bases). Looked up from germline, CDR1 is SGHRS and CDR2 is YFSETQ. The CDR3 consists of 13 residues. The V gene lost 1 base and the J gene lost 4 bases, with 8 bases spanning the gap. CDR3 in amino acids: CASSLKGVETQYF. The CDR3 DNA reads as TGCGCCAGCAGCTTGAAGGGAGTAGAGACCCAGTACTTC.

This clonotype showed up just a few times. This chain connects TRBV7-6 to TRBJ2-2, with 7 bases matching TRBD2. This CDR3 region has 16 residues. V lost 8 bases and J lost 1; bases outside the gene matches: 10. The germline CDR1 and CDR2 sequences are SGHVS and FNYEAQ. The DNA for the CDR3 is TGTGCCAGCGGCTCTTCTAGCGGAATGAACACCGGGGAGCTGTTTTTT. Its protein product is CASGSSSGMNTGELFF.